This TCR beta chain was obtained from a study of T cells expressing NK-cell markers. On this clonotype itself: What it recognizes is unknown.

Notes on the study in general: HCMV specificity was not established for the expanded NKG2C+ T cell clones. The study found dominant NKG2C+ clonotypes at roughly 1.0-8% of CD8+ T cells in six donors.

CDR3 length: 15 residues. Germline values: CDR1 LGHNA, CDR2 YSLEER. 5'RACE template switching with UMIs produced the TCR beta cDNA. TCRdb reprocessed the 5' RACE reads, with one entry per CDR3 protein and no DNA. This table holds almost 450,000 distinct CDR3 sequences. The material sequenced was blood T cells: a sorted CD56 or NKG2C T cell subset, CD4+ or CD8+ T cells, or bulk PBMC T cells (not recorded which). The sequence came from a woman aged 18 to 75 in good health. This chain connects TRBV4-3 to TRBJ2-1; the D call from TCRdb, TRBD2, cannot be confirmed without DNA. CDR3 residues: CASSQAWTSYNEQFF.